One sample yielded the 16 T cell receptor beta chains listed below, sequenced in a study of cytomegalovirus exposure and HLA in healthy donors. The PCR ran on 60 Vbeta and 13 Jbeta primers. Only in-frame clones appear in the TCRdb table, and some are missing; sequencing was by immunoSEQ multiplex PCR. This table has about 200,000 clones, roughly 80% appearing once. The sample taken for sequencing was PBMCs. The source of these receptors is a young woman in good health and CMV-seronegative.

The gene calls are TRBV7-7 and TRBJ1-3, with TRBD1 as a possible D gene (5 bases). The CDR3 extends over 13 amino acids. In germline, CDR1 is SSHAT, CDR2 FNYEAQ (reference sequence). V was clipped by 1 base and J by 8 bases, with 9 bases between them. The CDR3: CASSLGAGDTIYF. CDR3 DNA: TGTGCCAGCAGCTTAGGAGCGGGGGACACCATATATTTT.

The gene calls are TRBV5-8 and TRBJ2-3; 8 bases agree with TRBD2. Germline assignment: CDR1 SGHTS and CDR2 YDEGEE. The J segment lost 6 bases and the V segment lost 4 bases, leaving 16 bases of the junction unmatched. The CDR3 covers 17 residues. In DNA form, the CDR3 reads TGTGCCAGCAGCCGGACCCTAACAGCGGGAGAGGGGGATACGCAGTATTTT. Amino acid sequence: CASSRTLTAGEGDTQYF.

The chain recombines TRBV2 with TRBJ2-5, with TRBD1 identical over 11 bases. The length of the CDR3 is 15 residues. From germline, CDR1 is SNHLY and CDR2 FYNNEI. The junction had 9 bases not matched to a gene; V was cut back by 7 bases and J by 5 bases. The CDR3 bases are TGTGCCAGCAATACTGAGGACAGGGGGCCTGAGACCCAGTACTTC. It encodes CASNTEDRGPETQYF.

This chain joins TRBV11-3 and TRBJ1-4; no firm D call. The CDR3 extends over 16 amino acids. Trimming pared 4 bases from V and 8 bases from J, leaving 20 bases between. Germline loops: CDR1 SGHNT, CDR2 YENEEA. CDR3 DNA: TGTGCCAGCAGCTCCAAGACCCCCGCAGGAGGCGAAAAACTGTTTTTT. It is translated as CASSSKTPAGGEKLFF.

As regards this clone: Its ends do not fully match the called genes, so a read error is possible. The gene calls are TRBV7-7 and TRBJ1-3, with D unclear. The CDR3 length is 13 residues. CDR1 and CDR2 from the germline V gene are SSHAT and FNYEAQ (reference sequence). CDR3 region: CASSPIAGNTIYF. In nucleotides, the CDR3 is TGTGCTAGCAGCCCCATAGCCGGAAACACCATATATTTT.

The V and J genes are TRBV5-4 and TRBJ1-1; maybe TRBD1 (6 bases). The V gene's germline CDR1 is SGHNT and CDR2 YYREEE (reference sequence). The CDR3 covers 17 residues. Between the trimmed V and J ends, which lost 0 bases and 0 bases, there was a span of 15 bases. The CDR3 reads CASSLGGQTLMNTEAFF. The DNA of the CDR3 is TGTGCCAGCAGCTTGGGGGGACAAACCCTCATGAACACTGAAGCTTTCTTT.

The chain is built from TRBV2 and TRBJ1-1; 12 bases fit TRBD1. CDR3 length: 15 amino acids. Per germline, CDR1 SNHLY and CDR2 FYNNEI. J gave up 10 bases and V 4 bases, and 10 bases lay outside the gene matches. CDR3 sequence reads: CASSGPGTGGGVAFF. CDR3 DNA sequence: TGTGCCAGCAGTGGTCCCGGGACAGGGGGCGGCGTAGCTTTCTTT.

The CDR3: CASSPSYMSTDTQYF. The CDR3 nucleotides read TGTGCCAGCAGCCCCTCTTATATGAGCACAGATACGCAGTATTTT. The genes are TRBV7-6 and TRBJ2-3; D remains ambiguous. With 5 bases removed from V and 0 bases from J, the gap between germline ends came to 12 bases. Germline lookup yields CDR1 SGHVS and CDR2 FNYEAQ. The CDR3 covers 15 residues.

The gene calls are TRBV5-6 and TRBJ2-3; 9 bases map to TRBD2. Per germline, CDR1 SGHDT and CDR2 YYEEEE. The CDR3 is 16 amino acids. Trimming removed 6 bases from V and 4 bases from J; junction bases left unmatched: 12. The CDR3, as DNA: TGTGCCAGCACTGAGGGTTTAGCGGGAGAGGCAGATACGCAGTATTTT. Encoded protein: CASTEGLAGEADTQYF. Variable domain in full (rest from reference TRBV5-6 and TRBJ2-3): DAGVTQSPTHLIKTRGQQVTLRCSPKSGHDTVSWYQQALGQGPQFIFQYYEEEERQRGNFPDRFSGHQFPNYSSELNVNALLLGDSALYLCASTEGLAGEADTQYFGPGTRLTVL.

The chain couples TRBV7-6 to TRBJ2-1; 15 nucleotides align to TRBD2. The CDR3 spans 17 residues. The V and J ends lost 3 bases and 9 bases, in that order; junction bases with no gene match: 9. Germline V gene lookup returns CDR1 SGHVS and CDR2 FNYEAQ. CDR3 region: CASSLGLAGGLRTEQFF. The DNA of the CDR3 is TGTGCCAGCAGCTTGGGACTAGCGGGAGGACTCCGAACTGAGCAGTTCTTC.

V is TRBV6-4 and J is TRBJ2-1, with a weak D call TRBD2 (5 bases). The V and J ends lost 0 bases and 1 base respectively, with 7 bases between them. The CDR3 consists of 15 residues. Germline V gene sequence: CDR1 MRHNA, CDR2 SNTAGT. The chain's CDR3 is CASSDSRRSYNEQFF. The CDR3 nucleotides read TGTGCCAGCAGTGACTCACGGAGGTCCTACAATGAGCAGTTCTTC.

The rearrangement links TRBV6-5 to TRBJ2-7, with a possible D match to TRBD1 (6 bases). V gave up 6 bases and J gave up 2 bases, with 14 bases separating them. This CDR3 is 14 amino acids long. Germline CDR1 is MNHEY and CDR2 is SVGAGI. This CDR3 reads CASSSLGATYEQYF. CDR3 nucleotides: TGTGCCAGCAGCTCGTTGGGGGCCACCTACGAGCAGTACTTC.

The V and J genes are TRBV27 and TRBJ1-2; 8 bases agree with TRBD1. CDR3 length: 15 residues. Germline V lookup: CDR1 MNHEY, CDR2 SMNVEV (reference sequence). V shed 6 bases and J 1 base; nucleotides not matched to a gene: 7. For the CDR3, the DNA is TGTGCCAGCAGGGGGACAGGTGGGATTAACTATGGCTACACCTTC. Its translation: CASRGTGGINYGYTF.

In its sample, this clone was seen a few times. The chain recombines TRBV5-4 with TRBJ1-2, with D perhaps TRBD1 (6 bases). The CDR3 runs 14 residues. CDR1 and CDR2 from the germline V gene are SGHNT and YYREEE (reference sequence). The ends were cut back, 4 bases at V and 6 bases at J, with 16 bases in the middle. Written as DNA, the CDR3 is TGTGCCAGCAGCCTTCCCGGGACACCTCATGGCTACACCTTC. Translating gives CASSLPGTPHGYTF.

The rearrangement links TRBV4-1 to TRBJ1-3, with D possibly TRBD1 on 5 matching bases. V was trimmed by 5 bases and J by 2 bases, leaving 10 bases between them. CDR3 length: 14 amino acids. The germline CDR1 and CDR2 sequences are MGHRA and YSYEKL. The CDR3 nucleotides are TGCGCCAGCAGCGAATTGACAGCTGGAAACACCATATATTTT. Protein product: CASSELTAGNTIYF.

The J gene is TRBJ2-7, the V gene TRBV10-3, with 10 bases identical to TRBD2. The CDR3 covers 16 residues. Germline CDR1 reads ENHRY; CDR2 reads SYGVKD. V trimming: 4 bases; J trimming: 2 bases; junction bases outside the gene matches: 8. DNA of the CDR3: TGTGCCATCAGTGGGACGAGCGGGAGGGTTACCTACGAGCAGTACTTC. Translating it yields CAISGTSGRVTYEQYF.